One and the same sample provided the 16 T cell receptor beta chains below, sequenced in a study of cytomegalovirus exposure and HLA in healthy donors. The PCR had 60 Vbeta and 13 Jbeta primers. Profiling relied on immunoSEQ multiplex PCR, and the TCRdb table lists in-frame clones only, not all of them. The sample consists of under 200,000 clones, about 76% of them appearing once. The sequenced material came from PBMCs. Every receptor here comes from a woman younger than 30 in good health and CMV-seropositive.

This clone has a handful of counts. The chain is built from TRBV7-2 and TRBJ2-7, with 9 nucleotides matching TRBD1. J lost 2 bases, V lost 2 bases, and 10 bases had no gene match. The CDR3 runs 17 residues. CDR1 is SGHTA and CDR2 is FQGNSA in the germline V gene. CDR3 DNA sequence: TGTGCCAGCAGCTTATACCTACGACAGGGGGTCCCCTACGAGCAGTACTTC. Its protein product is CASSLYLRQGVPYEQYF. The complete variable domain, with remaining parts taken from reference TRBV7-2 and TRBJ2-7, reads GAGVSQSPSNKVTEKGKDVELRCDPISGHTALYWYRQSLGQGLEFLIYFQGNSAPDKSGLPSDRFSAERTGGSVSTLTIQRTQQEDSAVYLCASSLYLRQGVPYEQYFGPGTRLTVT.

This clone has more than one count but fewer than ten. The V call is TRBV5-1, the J call TRBJ2-3; a weak D match, TRBD1 (6 bases). The CDR3 extends over 15 amino acids. V lost 5 bases, J lost 4 bases, and 17 bases lay in between. Germline assignment: CDR1 SGHRS and CDR2 YFSETQ. The CDR3 sequence: CASSPGTRSADTQYF. CDR3 nucleotide sequence: TGCGCCAGCAGTCCCGGGACACGGTCGGCAGATACGCAGTATTTT.

The V and J genes are TRBV10-3 and TRBJ2-5; TRBD1 agrees at 12 bases. CDR3 size: 16 residues. Germline-derived CDR1 and CDR2 are ENHRY and SYGVKD. Germline trimming cut 10 bases from V and 4 bases from J; bases unmatched to any gene: 13. The CDR3 spells CASCSGTGGALETQYF. In nucleotides, the CDR3 is TGTGCCAGCTGTTCCGGGACAGGGGGCGCGCTAGAGACCCAGTACTTC.

The chain couples TRBV5-1 to TRBJ2-7, with TRBD1 matching over 7 bases. The CDR3 is 14 amino acids. Germline V gene data show CDR1 as SGHRS and CDR2 as YFSETQ. The V and J ends lost 1 base and 2 bases, in that order; junction bases with no gene match: 3. The CDR3, as DNA: TGCGCCAGCAGCTTGAAGGGGGCTCCCTACGAGCAGTACTTC. This sequence encodes CASSLKGAPYEQYF.

V and J are TRBV2 and TRBJ2-5; the match to TRBD2 covers 7 bases. The V segment lost 6 bases and the J segment 4 bases; nucleotides outside the gene matches: 20. Germline-derived CDR1 and CDR2 are SNHLY and FYNNEI. This CDR3 is built from 18 residues. The CDR3 DNA sequence: TGTGCCAGCAGACCAATGGCCCTTTGGGGGGGGATAGGAGAGACCCAGTACTTC. Translation gives CASRPMALWGGIGETQYF.

The chain is built from TRBV14 and TRBJ2-5; D may be TRBD1 (6 bases). Trimming left V 1 base short and J 3 bases short, with 6 bases between. In germline, CDR1 is SGHDN, CDR2 FVKESK. CDR3 length equals 13 residues. CDR3 bases: TGTGCCAGCAGCCAAGCAGGGGAAGAGACCCAGTACTTC. Translating gives CASSQAGEETQYF.

In its sample, this clone was seen a few times. The gene calls are TRBV19 and TRBJ1-1; 8 bases map to TRBD1. This CDR3 spans 14 amino acids. Germline trimming cut 5 bases from V and 1 base from J; bases unmatched to any gene: 3. Germline V gives CDR1 LNHDA, CDR2 SQIVND (reference sequence). CDR3 DNA: TGTGCCAGTAGTCTCGACAGGGGGAACACTGAAGCTTTCTTT. Its protein is CASSLDRGNTEAFF.

This rearrangement joins TRBV7-9 to TRBJ2-7, with D maybe TRBD1 (6 bases). V gave up 5 bases and J gave up 4 bases, with 9 bases separating them. Per the germline V gene, CDR1 is SEHNR and CDR2 is FQNEAQ (reference sequence). CDR3 length equals 12 residues. Written as DNA, the CDR3 is TGTGCCAGCAGCCAAGGACAGTACGAGCAGTACTTC. It specifies CASSQGQYEQYF.

This chain links TRBV30 with TRBJ2-7; no definite D call. V was pared by 1 base and J by 2 bases, with 3 bases between. In germline, CDR1 is GTSNPN, CDR2 SVGIG (reference sequence). This CDR3 comprises 11 residues. The CDR3 DNA follows: TGTGCCTGGAGTGGAGCCTACGAGCAGTACTTC. It is translated as CAWSGAYEQYF.

This clone has more than one count but fewer than ten. The chain is built from TRBV4-2 and TRBJ2-4, with TRBD2 identical over 9 bases. The CDR3 sequence is 16 residues long. Germline trimming cut 1 base from V and 5 bases from J; bases unmatched to any gene: 6. Germline V gene data show CDR1 as LGHNA and CDR2 as YNFKEQ. In DNA form, the CDR3 reads TGTGCCAGCAGCCAAGGCGGGGGGGGATGGGAAAACATTCAGTACTTC. Its protein is CASSQGGGGWENIQYF.

V is TRBV14 and J is TRBJ1-1; D unclear. V was clipped by 0 bases and J by 4 bases, with 18 bases between them. Germline values: CDR1 SGHDN, CDR2 FVKESK. The CDR3 is made up of 17 amino acids. The chain's CDR3 is CASSQDRSRTGSTEAFF. CDR3 sequence (DNA): TGTGCCAGCAGCCAAGATCGGAGCAGGACCGGGAGCACTGAAGCTTTCTTT.

This chain joins TRBV6-5 and TRBJ2-3; the match to TRBD2 covers 13 bases. Unmatched junction bases numbered 0, after V lost 2 bases and J lost 4 bases. The length of the CDR3 is 15 residues. Germline V lookup: CDR1 MNHEY, CDR2 SVGAGI. Here the CDR3 DNA reads TGTGCCAGCAGTTACGGACTAGCGGGGGCAGATACGCAGTATTTT. Amino acids: CASSYGLAGADTQYF.

The rearrangement uses TRBV19 and TRBJ1-1; D remains unclear. The germline V gene has CDR1 LNHDA and CDR2 SQIVND (reference sequence). With 2 bases removed from V and 1 base from J, the gap between germline ends came to 8 bases. The length of the CDR3 is 14 residues. The CDR3 protein is CASSILSWNTEAFF. The CDR3 DNA reads as TGTGCCAGTAGTATATTATCCTGGAACACTGAAGCTTTCTTT. The full variable domain, in which reference TRBV19 and TRBJ1-1 provide the parts outside the CDR3, is DGGITQSPKYLFRKEGQNVTLSCEQNLNHDAMYWYRQDPGQGLRLIYYSQIVNDFQKGDIAEGYSVSREKKESFPLTVTSAQKNPTAFYLCASSILSWNTEAFFGQGTRLTVV.

The chain recombines TRBV7-8 with TRBJ2-1; D is unresolved. V lost 7 bases, J lost 5 bases, and 15 bases lay in between. Germline CDR1 SGHVS, CDR2 FQNEAQ. The CDR3 consists of 14 residues. The DNA for the CDR3 is TGTGCCAGCATGTTATCCTGGCAGAACAATGAGCAGTTCTTC. Amino acids: CASMLSWQNNEQFF.

V and J are TRBV19 and TRBJ1-1; D is perhaps TRBD1 (6 bases). Trimming removed 7 bases from V and 12 bases from J, with 15 bases in between. CDR3 length: 11 amino acids. Per the germline V gene, CDR1 is LNHDA and CDR2 is SQIVND (reference sequence). The CDR3 sequence: CASIQGPVPFF. The CDR3 DNA reads TGTGCCAGTATACAGGGCCCCGTGCCTTTCTTT.

The J gene is TRBJ2-1, the V gene TRBV28; weak D call: TRBD1 (6 bases). Trimming took off 2 bases at V and 7 bases at J, with 15 bases between the two ends. CDR3 length: 15 amino acids. Germline CDR1 and CDR2: MDHEN and SYDVKM. The CDR3: CASSLPGVGTNEQFF. The CDR3, as DNA: TGTGCCAGCAGTTTACCAGGGGTGGGTACGAATGAGCAGTTCTTC. Full variable domain (outside the CDR3, taken from reference TRBV28 and TRBJ2-1): DVKVTQSSRYLVKRTGEKVFLECVQDMDHENMFWYRQDPGLGLRLIYFSYDVKMKEKGDIPEGYSVSREKKERFSLILESASTNQTSMYLCASSLPGVGTNEQFFGPGTRLTVL.